This TCR beta chain derives from a study of human T cells and chemical hapten exposure. This clonotype was seen a single time. TCRdb reprocessed the RACE reads via MiXCR and lists one record per CDR3 protein. The table includes 250,000 or so distinct CDR3 sequences, approximately 7.5% detected once. The V and J ends lost 2 bases and 1 base respectively, with 9 bases between them. Germline lookup yields CDR1 SEHNR and CDR2 FQNEAQ (reference sequence). The CDR3 extends over 15 amino acids. The time point is: pre-sensitization, week 0. Noted treatment: therapeutic diphenylcyclopropenone sensitization with weekly scalp DPC.

Here the sequenced sample was whole blood, taken in connection with sensitization to the hapten diphenylcyclopropenone (DPC). This receptor was obtained from a man aged 18 to 29 with alopecia areata. Some clones in this sample may be carry-over from other donors' samples. The chain recombines TRBV7-9 with TRBJ2-1; no clear D. Written as DNA, the CDR3 is TGTGCCAGCAGCTTATATCACAGTTCCTACAATGAGCAGTTCTTC. Its protein is CASSLYHSSYNEQFF.